This TCR beta chain is from a study of blood T cell repertoires in COVID-19. Study background: The origin of the acute and convalescent COVID-19 samples was the United States, Italy and Spain. Nucleic acid was either cDNA or gDNA, and it came from T cells, B-cell-depleted T cells, or PBMCs.

How the authors handled the data: Amplified reference gene primers provided the basis for estimating nucleated cell counts. The data were produced by immunoSEQ multiplex PCR, yet TCRdb's version contains in-frame clones alone and is incomplete. The V and J calls and the clone size are those of that table, but D and trimming were determined from the DNA. The sample carries 130,000 or so clones, around 86% recorded once. The CDR3 extends over 14 amino acids. V lost 4 bases, J lost 9 bases, and 4 bases stayed unmatched. Per germline, CDR1 MNHEY and CDR2 SMNVEV (reference sequence). This clone was detected a few times.

The genes are TRBV27 and TRBJ2-3, with 13 nucleotides matching TRBD2. The receptor was isolated from an older woman with active or convalescent COVID-19. The material sequenced was peripheral blood. The CDR3 region has the DNA TGTGCCAGCAGTTCGGGACTAGCGGGAAAGACGCAGTATTTT. Amino acid sequence: CASSSGLAGKTQYF.